This entry describes one TCR beta chain. Its antigen is not known. This entry belongs to a study of T cells after yellow fever vaccination. Study-level results: The study found a weaker secondary response that peaked faster, day 5 versus 15. Clones that expanded after primary vaccination mostly reappeared after the booster (around 96% CD4, 88% CD8).

V was pared by 4 bases and J by 7 bases, with 7 bases of the junction left unmatched. The CDR3 spans 14 residues. TCRdb analysed the 5' RACE reads with MiXCR anew, one entry per CDR3 protein. The data show under 200,000 distinct CDR3 sequences, approximately 10% seen once. This receptor was identified in a man younger than 35 who received the YFV17D yellow fever vaccine. The source was CD8+ T cells sorted from PBMCs, collected 15 days after the yellow fever booster vaccination. The V and J genes are TRBV5-7 and TRBJ2-2; TRBD1 matches 7 bases. TRBV5-7 has ORF status, its function being uncertain. CDR3 sequence reads: CASSGDRVVGELFF. The CDR3, as DNA: TGTGCCAGCAGCGGTGACAGGGTGGTCGGGGAGCTGTTTTTT.